The next 27 T cell receptor beta chains were all read from a single sample in a study of identifying expanded T cells in peripheral blood. Data came from immunoSEQ multiplex PCR; TCRdb stores just in-frame clones and leaves some out. The sample carries tens of thousands of clones, about 90% recorded once. The specimen was blood. These TCRs come from a person aged 18 to 75 in good health.

The chain employs TRBV6-4 and TRBJ2-1, with unresolved D. The CDR3 runs to 17 residues. V was clipped by 0 bases and J by 0 bases, with 12 bases between them. Germline values: CDR1 MRHNA, CDR2 SNTAGT. The CDR3 region is CASSDSPGKSSYNEQFF. In nucleotides, the CDR3 is TGTGCCAGCAGTGACTCCCCCGGCAAGAGCTCCTACAATGAGCAGTTCTTC.

The chain recombines TRBV7-9 with TRBJ2-1; D perhaps matches TRBD1 (5 bases). The CDR3 sequence is 16 residues long. CDR1 is SEHNR, CDR2 FQNEAQ, per germline (reference sequence). V was shortened by 4 bases and J by 0 bases, with 13 bases between the two germline ends. CDR3 protein: CASSSETVASYNEQFF. The CDR3 region has the DNA TGTGCCAGCAGCTCAGAGACAGTAGCCTCCTACAATGAGCAGTTCTTC.

The CDR3 is CASSDGTSGIGETQYF. In DNA form, the CDR3 reads TGTGCCAGCAGCGATGGGACTAGCGGGATAGGAGAGACCCAGTACTTC. The chain links TRBV9 to TRBJ2-5, with 13 bases that match TRBD2. V was clipped by 3 bases and J by 4 bases; unmatched bases: 6. The CDR3 contains 16 residues. From germline, CDR1 is SGDLS and CDR2 YYNGEE.

The chain carries TRBV6-1 and TRBJ2-7, with 7 bases that match TRBD2. The junction had 10 bases not matched to a gene; V was cut back by 3 bases and J by 5 bases. Germline CDR1 reads MNHNS; CDR2 reads SASEGT. The CDR3 loop spans 15 amino acids. CDR3 protein: CASSEGGDPPDEQYF. The CDR3 DNA sequence: TGTGCCAGCAGTGAGGGGGGGGACCCCCCGGACGAGCAGTACTTC.

This clone showed up just a few times. The V gene is TRBV6-4, the J gene TRBJ2-2; TRBD1 aligns across 11 bases. V lost 0 bases to trimming and J lost 4 bases; unmatched junction nucleotides: 1. The CDR3 length is 16 residues. Germline lookup yields CDR1 MRHNA and CDR2 SNTAGT. The CDR3 protein is CASSDSGTGGTGELFF. The CDR3 DNA reads as TGTGCCAGCAGTGACTCCGGGACAGGGGGCACCGGGGAGCTGTTTTTT.

Concerning this clone itself: Other DNA sequences within the sample encode an identical CDR3. J is TRBJ1-1 and V is TRBV19; D is ambiguous. CDR3 length: 14 residues. Germline assignment: CDR1 LNHDA and CDR2 SQIVND (reference sequence). V was cut by 1 base and J by 1 base, with 7 bases left in between. The CDR3 spells CASSIGGGNTEAFF. The CDR3 DNA sequence: TGTGCCAGTAGTATAGGGGGTGGGAACACTGAAGCTTTCTTT. The full variable domain, with the rest looked up from reference TRBV19 and TRBJ1-1, is DGGITQSPKYLFRKEGQNVTLSCEQNLNHDAMYWYRQDPGQGLRLIYYSQIVNDFQKGDIAEGYSVSREKKESFPLTVTSAQKNPTAFYLCASSIGGGNTEAFFGQGTRLTVV.

The genes are TRBV7-9 and TRBJ1-2, with D hard to call. The CDR3 is 18 residues long. The V end was cut by 4 bases, the J end by 7 bases, with 28 bases between. Germline CDR1 and CDR2: SEHNR and FQNEAQ (reference sequence). The CDR3 DNA is TGTGCCAGCAGCTCCTGGTCCCAACCGAATTGGGTAGTAGGTGGCTACACCTTC. It yields the protein CASSSWSQPNWVVGGYTF.

The chain links TRBV7-2 to TRBJ2-5, with a tentative D call TRBD2 (6 bases). Germline CDR1 is SGHTA and CDR2 is FQGNSA. Trimming removed 5 bases at V and 4 bases at J, with 20 bases between. There are 16 residues in the CDR3. The CDR3 DNA is TGTGCCAGCAGCCGGGCCGGGACTCGCCCTGGAGAGACCCAGTACTTC. Translating gives CASSRAGTRPGETQYF.

The V and J genes are TRBV28 and TRBJ2-5; the D gene is possibly TRBD1 (6 bases). CDR1 and CDR2 (germline): MDHEN, SYDVKM. The V end was cut by 2 bases, the J end by 7 bases, with 20 bases between. This CDR3 is 16 amino acids long. In DNA form, the CDR3 reads TGTGCCAGCAGTTTAAGCAGGGGTCTCGATGGGGTGACCCAGTACTTC. Amino acid sequence: CASSLSRGLDGVTQYF.

The chain couples TRBV15 to TRBJ2-3, with a possible D match to TRBD1 (6 bases). Germline CDR1 reads LNHNV; CDR2 reads YYDKDF (reference sequence). The V end lost 0 bases, the J end lost 4 bases, and 14 bases lay between the germline ends. There are 16 residues in the CDR3. The CDR3 loop reads CATSRDNRAGSDTQYF. The CDR3 DNA sequence: TGTGCCACCAGCAGAGATAACAGGGCTGGTTCAGATACGCAGTATTTT.

The chain links TRBV11-2 to TRBJ2-3; D ambiguous. The CDR3 extends over 13 amino acids. V lost 6 bases, J lost 1 base, and 8 bases lay in between. Germline V gene lookup returns CDR1 SGHAT and CDR2 FQNNGV. The CDR3 loop reads CASRPQGTDTQYF. CDR3 DNA sequence: TGTGCCAGCAGACCGCAGGGCACAGATACGCAGTATTTT.

This rearrangement joins TRBV25-1 to TRBJ1-1; maybe TRBD1 (5 bases). CDR3 length: 13 amino acids. Between the trimmed V and J ends, which lost 4 bases and 6 bases, there was a span of 12 bases. In germline, CDR1 is MGHDK, CDR2 SYGVNS. The CDR3 DNA is TGTGCCAGCAGTGGCTTGCGGGGGGCTGAAGCTTTCTTT. This codes for CASSGLRGAEAFF. The full variable domain, its missing parts supplied by reference TRBV25-1 and TRBJ1-1, is EADIYQTPRYLVIGTGKKITLECSQTMGHDKMYWYQQDPGMELHLIHYSYGVNSTEKGDLSSESTVSRIRTEHFPLTLESARPSHTSQYLCASSGLRGAEAFFGQGTRLTVV.

The chain combines TRBV30 with TRBJ2-2; D not certain. Trimming removed 7 bases from V and 6 bases from J, with 6 bases in between. Germline V CDR1 and CDR2: GTSNPN, SVGIG (reference sequence). This CDR3 has 10 amino acids. The CDR3 here is CASSAGELFF. As DNA, the CDR3 is TGTGCCTCCTCGGCCGGGGAGCTGTTTTTT.

In this sample, this clone turned up once. This chain connects TRBV10-1 to TRBJ2-1; 7 nucleotides line up with TRBD2. Per germline, CDR1 WNHNN and CDR2 SYGVQD (reference sequence). The CDR3 has 14 amino acids. J gave up 4 bases and V 6 bases, and 6 bases lay outside the gene matches. The CDR3 sequence: CASSTGLGYNEQFF. CDR3 coding DNA: TGCGCCAGCAGCACCGGACTAGGATACAATGAGCAGTTCTTC.

This chain uses TRBV5-3 with TRBJ1-1; 11 bases match TRBD1. TRBV5-3 is identified as an open reading frame with a role that is uncertain. V gave up 4 bases and J gave up 3 bases; unmatched junction bases: 8. The CDR3 contains 16 residues. The chain's CDR3 is CARSPAAGQGDTEAFF. Written as DNA, the CDR3 is TGTGCCAGAAGCCCTGCCGCGGGACAGGGGGACACTGAAGCTTTCTTT.

The chain links TRBV18 to TRBJ2-2; D may be TRBD1 (5 bases). Trimming stripped 5 bases from V and 3 bases from J, with 10 bases between. The CDR3 sequence is 14 residues long. Germline V lookup: CDR1 KGHSH, CDR2 LQKENI. DNA for the CDR3: TGTGCCAGCTCATCTGACAGTTACACCGGGGAGCTGTTTTTT. It codes for CASSSDSYTGELFF.

The chain couples TRBV11-3 to TRBJ2-2; 7 nucleotides line up with TRBD1. V shed 5 bases and J 0 bases; nucleotides not matched to a gene: 6. This CDR3 is built from 16 residues. Germline CDR1 SGHNT, CDR2 YENEEA. Here the CDR3 reads CASSPGTVANTGELFF. CDR3 nucleotide sequence: TGTGCCAGCAGCCCCGGGACAGTCGCGAACACCGGGGAGCTGTTTTTT. Full variable domain (remainder filled in from reference TRBV11-3 and TRBJ2-2): EAGVVQSPRYKIIEKKQPVAFWCNPISGHNTLYWYLQNLGQGPELLIRYENEEAVDDSQLPKDRFSAERLKGVDSTLKIQPAELGDSAVYLCASSPGTVANTGELFFGEGSRLTVL.

V is TRBV4-2 and J is TRBJ2-1; a weak D match, TRBD1 (6 bases). With 3 bases removed from V and 3 bases from J, the gap between germline ends came to 18 bases. This CDR3 contains 17 residues. Germline CDR1 is LGHNA and CDR2 is YNFKEQ. The CDR3 protein is CASSHPGGEPSYNEQFF. In DNA, the CDR3 is TGTGCCAGCAGCCATCCTGGGGGCGAGCCAAGCTACAATGAGCAGTTCTTC.

The V gene is TRBV7-2, the J gene TRBJ1-1; 7 bases are a match to TRBD1. The CDR3 runs 12 residues. Germline CDR1 and CDR2: SGHTA and FQGNSA. V lost 2 bases and J lost 9; bases outside the gene matches: 3. In nucleotides, the CDR3 is TGTGCCAGCAGCTTATGGGACAGCCAAGCTTTCTTT. Translated: CASSLWDSQAFF. Filled out from reference TRBV7-2 and TRBJ1-1, the complete variable domain reads GAGVSQSPSNKVTEKGKDVELRCDPISGHTALYWYRQSLGQGLEFLIYFQGNSAPDKSGLPSDRFSAERTGGSVSTLTIQRTQQEDSAVYLCASSLWDSQAFFGQGTRLTVV.

The chain employs TRBV7-3 and TRBJ1-2, with D possibly TRBD1 on 5 matching bases. The V gene lost 1 base and the J gene lost 7 bases, with 13 bases spanning the gap. Germline V gives CDR1 SGHTA, CDR2 FQGTGA. This CDR3 comprises 14 residues. CDR3 sequence: CASSLNTGPAGYTF. The DNA for the CDR3 is TGTGCCAGCAGCTTAAACACAGGCCCAGCTGGCTACACCTTC. Full variable domain (rest looked up from reference TRBV7-3 and TRBJ1-2): GAGVSQTPSNKVTEKGKYVELRCDPISGHTALYWYRQSLGQGPEFLIYFQGTGAADDSGLPNDRFFAVRPEGSVSTLKIQRTERGDSAVYLCASSLNTGPAGYTFGSGTRLTVV.

J is TRBJ2-1 and V is TRBV10-3; 8 nucleotides match TRBD2. The V gene's germline CDR1 is ENHRY and CDR2 SYGVKD. With V trimmed by 6 bases and J by 1 base, 5 bases remained unmatched. The CDR3 length is 15 residues. The CDR3 DNA sequence: TGTGCCATCAGAGCTAGCGGGCGATCCTACAATGAGCAGTTCTTC. It encodes CAIRASGRSYNEQFF.

This clone was picked up one time. The J gene is TRBJ2-1, the V gene TRBV27; TRBD1 matches 7 bases. V shed 2 bases and J 6 bases; nucleotides not matched to a gene: 4. This CDR3 has 14 amino acids. Looked up from germline, CDR1 is MNHEY and CDR2 is SMNVEV (reference sequence). In DNA form, the CDR3 reads TGTGCCAGCAGTTTAAGGGACAGATTCAATGAGCAGTTCTTC. This sequence encodes CASSLRDRFNEQFF.

This clone was counted between two and nine times. The chain uses TRBV6-4 and TRBJ2-3; 10 nucleotides align to TRBD2. V was clipped by 2 bases and J by 1 base; unmatched bases: 0. The CDR3 sequence is 15 residues long. Germline CDR1 reads MRHNA; CDR2 reads SNTAGT. The CDR3 here is CASSDGTSGTDTQYF. The CDR3, as DNA: TGTGCCAGCAGTGACGGGACTAGCGGCACAGATACGCAGTATTTT.

This chain joins TRBV7-3 and TRBJ2-1, with TRBD2 matching over 9 bases. Germline CDR1 SGHTA, CDR2 FQGTGA. The CDR3 loop spans 15 amino acids. V lost 5 bases to trimming and J lost 9 bases; unmatched junction nucleotides: 11. CDR3 DNA sequence: TGTGCCAGCAGCCCCGCAGGAGCGGGGGGTGGTGAGCAGTTCTTC. It specifies CASSPAGAGGGEQFF.

The chain uses TRBV4-2 and TRBJ2-2; 12 bases are a match to TRBD2. After removal of 4 bases from V and 4 bases from J, the junction contained 7 bases not matched to a gene. CDR1 and CDR2 from the germline V gene are LGHNA and YNFKEQ. There are 17 residues in the CDR3. The CDR3 spells CASSPGTSGLATGELFF. The DNA for the CDR3 is TGTGCCAGCAGCCCCGGGACTAGCGGGTTGGCCACCGGGGAGCTGTTTTTT.

This clone has more than one count but fewer than ten. The genes are TRBV9 and TRBJ2-1; D possibly corresponds to TRBD1 (5 bases). The V gene lost 2 bases and the J gene lost 4 bases, with 10 bases spanning the gap. The CDR3 is made up of 14 amino acids. CDR1 and CDR2 from the germline V gene are SGDLS and YYNGEE. The CDR3 DNA sequence: TGTGCCAGCAGCGTTGAGACAGCTTACAATGAGCAGTTCTTC. Translating it yields CASSVETAYNEQFF.

This chain connects TRBV30 to TRBJ1-5, with a possible D match to TRBD1 (5 bases). The CDR3 is 13 residues long. Germline values: CDR1 GTSNPN, CDR2 SVGIG (reference sequence). V lost 2 bases to trimming and J lost 5 bases, with 10 bases between them. This CDR3 reads CAWSLGPDQPQHF. As DNA, the CDR3 is TGTGCCTGGAGTTTGGGACCTGATCAGCCCCAGCATTTT.